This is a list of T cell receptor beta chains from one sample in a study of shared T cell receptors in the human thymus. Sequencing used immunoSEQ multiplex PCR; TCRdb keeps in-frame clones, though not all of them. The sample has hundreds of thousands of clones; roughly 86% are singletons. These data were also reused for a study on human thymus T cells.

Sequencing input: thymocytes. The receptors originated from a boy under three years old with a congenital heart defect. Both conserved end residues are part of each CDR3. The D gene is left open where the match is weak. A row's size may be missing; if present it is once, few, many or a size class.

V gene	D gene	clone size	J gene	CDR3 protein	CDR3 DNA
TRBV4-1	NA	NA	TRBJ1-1	CASTQGLNTEAFF	TGCGCCAGTACCCAGGGATTGAACACTGAAGCTTTCTTT
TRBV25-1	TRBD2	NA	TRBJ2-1	CASREDTSGLYNEQFF	TGTGCCAGCAGAGAAGATACTAGCGGCCTCTACAATGAGCAGTTCTTC
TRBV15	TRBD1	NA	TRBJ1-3	CATSTTRLRTGGNTIYF	TGTGCCACCAGCACCACACGATTGAGGACAGGGGGAAACACCATATATTTT
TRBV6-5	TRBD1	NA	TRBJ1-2	CASSYPGQGYGYTF	TGTGCCAGCAGTTACCCGGGACAGGGGTATGGCTACACCTTC
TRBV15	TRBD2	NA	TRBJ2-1	CATSIAGAGSYNEQFF	TGTGCCACCAGCATAGCGGGAGCGGGCTCCTACAATGAGCAGTTCTTC
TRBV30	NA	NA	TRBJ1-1	CAWSPPPRGCTEAFF	TGTGCCTGGAGTCCGCCTCCTAGGGGCTGCACTGAAGCTTTCTTT
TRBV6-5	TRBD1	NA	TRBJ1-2	CASSSGQGDGYTF	TGTGCCAGCAGTTCCGGACAGGGAGATGGCTACACCTTC
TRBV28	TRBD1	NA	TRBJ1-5	CASSHRGLNQPQHF	TGTGCCAGCAGCCACAGGGGGCTGAATCAGCCCCAGCATTTT
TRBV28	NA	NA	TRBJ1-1	CASSSRQAQGDTEAFF	TGTGCCAGCAGCTCCAGACAGGCCCAAGGGGACACTGAAGCTTTCTTT
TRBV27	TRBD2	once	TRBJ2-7	CASSLNGTRRYEQYF	TGTGCCAGCAGTCTCAACGGGACTAGGCGGTACGAGCAGTACTTC
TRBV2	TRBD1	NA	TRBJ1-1	CASRTTGGNTEAFF	TGTGCCAGCCGAACGACAGGGGGCAACACTGAAGCTTTCTTT
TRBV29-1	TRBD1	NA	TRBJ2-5	CSVETGTEETQYF	TGCAGCGTGGAAACCGGGACAGAAGAGACCCAGTACTTC
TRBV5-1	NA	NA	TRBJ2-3	CASSDGSGRDTQYF	TGCGCCAGCAGCGACGGGAGCGGTAGAGATACGCAGTATTTT
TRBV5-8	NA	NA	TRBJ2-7	CASSLAAQAPHYYEQYF	TGTGCCAGCAGCTTGGCCGCACAGGCCCCCCACTACTACGAGCAGTACTTC
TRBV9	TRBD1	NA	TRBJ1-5	CASSLAGQGDQPQHF	TGTGCCAGCAGCCTAGCGGGACAGGGTGATCAGCCCCAGCATTTT
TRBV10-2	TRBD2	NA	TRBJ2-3	CASLHRRGLAGGPTDTQYF	TGCGCCAGCCTTCATCGTCGGGGGCTAGCGGGAGGGCCCACAGATACGCAGTATTTT
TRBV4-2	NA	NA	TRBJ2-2	CASSHPRGAPGELFF	TGTGCCAGCAGCCATCCACGGGGGGCCCCCGGGGAGCTGTTTTTT
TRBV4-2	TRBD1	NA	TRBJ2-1	CASSQAETGGNEQFF	TGTGCCAGCAGCCAAGCCGAGACAGGGGGCAATGAGCAGTTCTTC
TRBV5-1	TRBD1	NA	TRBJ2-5	CASAMDREGYSGETQYF	TGCGCCAGCGCCATGGACAGGGAAGGCTACTCGGGGGAGACCCAGTACTTC
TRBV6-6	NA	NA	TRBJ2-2	CATPGNTGELFF	TGTGCCACCCCAGGGAACACCGGGGAGCTGTTTTTT
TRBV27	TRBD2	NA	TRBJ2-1	CASSCLAGHDNEQFF	TGTGCCAGCAGTTGCCTAGCGGGACACGACAATGAGCAGTTCTTC